The 32 T cell receptor beta chains below all came from one sample that was sequenced in a study of blood T cell repertoires in COVID-19. TCRdb's copy holds only in-frame clones and misses some; the assay was immunoSEQ multiplex PCR. The sample consists of approximately 3,000 clones, roughly 80% of them appearing once. The material sequenced was peripheral blood. All receptors derive from a human donor in a cohort sampled during active COVID-19.

The chain carries TRBV4-1 and TRBJ2-1; 15 bases are shared with TRBD2. The germline V gene encodes CDR1 MGHRA and CDR2 YSYEKL. The CDR3 has 18 amino acids. After removal of 0 bases from V and 7 bases from J, the junction contained 7 bases not matched to a gene. CDR3 sequence (DNA): TGCGCCAGCAGCCAAGATTTATTCGGACTAGCGGGGGGGAATGAGCAGTTCTTC. Residues: CASSQDLFGLAGGNEQFF.

The chain uses TRBV6-2 or TRBV6-3 and TRBJ2-7, with a possible D match to TRBD1 (6 bases). V lost 5 bases and J lost 0, with 17 bases in between. The CDR3 is 16 amino acids. From germline, CDR1 is MNHEY and CDR2 SVGEGT. CDR3 amino acids: CASSRGRDTYSYEQYF. The DNA for the CDR3 is TGTGCCAGCAGTCGCGGCCGGGACACCTACTCCTACGAGCAGTACTTC.

The chain is built from TRBV30 and TRBJ2-1; perhaps TRBD2 as D (6 bases). V was pared by 0 bases and J by 5 bases, with 17 bases between. CDR1 and CDR2 (germline): GTSNPN, SVGIG (reference sequence). The CDR3 loop spans 16 amino acids. CDR3 sequence (DNA): TGTGCCTGGAGTGTATCGCAGGGACTTGGGAACAATGAGCAGTTCTTC. This sequence encodes CAWSVSQGLGNNEQFF.

The chain couples TRBV10-3 to TRBJ1-6, with unresolved D. Trimming shortened V by 8 bases and J by 1 base, and 6 bases separated the two germline ends. The CDR3 length is 13 residues. CDR1 is ENHRY, CDR2 SYGVKD, per germline. The CDR3 spells CAIRSSYNSPLHF. The CDR3 DNA reads TGTGCCATCCGTAGTTCCTATAATTCACCCCTCCACTTT.

The chain combines TRBV5-4 with TRBJ1-6; no reliable D call. The ends were cut back, 0 bases at V and 6 bases at J, with 7 bases in the middle. Germline V gene data show CDR1 as SGHNT and CDR2 as YYREEE (reference sequence). The CDR3 has 14 amino acids. For the CDR3, the DNA is TGTGCCAGCAGCTTGGACAGTGCTAATTCACCCCTCCACTTT. It codes for CASSLDSANSPLHF.

The chain uses TRBV29-1 and TRBJ2-7; D is uncertain. V lost 4 bases, J lost 6 bases, and 10 bases lay in between. This CDR3 contains 11 residues. Germline assignment: CDR1 SQVTM and CDR2 ANQGSEA. DNA for the CDR3: TGCAGCGTTGTAAGCGTTCTCGAGCAGTACTTC. This encodes CSVVSVLEQYF.

V gene TRBV19 combines with J gene TRBJ1-4, with unresolved D. The CDR3 has 14 amino acids. Germline-derived CDR1 and CDR2 are LNHDA and SQIVND (reference sequence). V lost 6 bases to trimming and J lost 0 bases, with 8 bases between them. The CDR3 loop reads CASRSGATNEKLFF. The DNA for the CDR3 is TGTGCCAGTAGAAGCGGGGCAACTAATGAAAAACTGTTTTTT.

V usage is TRBV5-1 and J usage is TRBJ2-5; D is possibly TRBD1 (6 bases). Trimming stripped 4 bases from V and 5 bases from J, with 15 bases between. The length of the CDR3 is 14 residues. Germline assignment: CDR1 SGHRS and CDR2 YFSETQ. The chain's CDR3 is CASSLTGLEETQYF. Here the CDR3 DNA reads TGCGCCAGCAGCCTGACAGGCCTTGAGGAGACCCAGTACTTC.

The genes are TRBV27 and TRBJ2-2, with D uncertain. The germline V gene has CDR1 MNHEY and CDR2 SMNVEV (reference sequence). The length of the CDR3 is 15 residues. V was shortened by 0 bases and J by 0 bases, with 5 bases between the two germline ends. CDR3 DNA sequence: TGTGCCAGCAGTTTATCGGCCGCGAACACCGGGGAGCTGTTTTTT. Its translation is CASSLSAANTGELFF.

The chain is built from TRBV9 and TRBJ2-2; 7 nucleotides align to TRBD2. The CDR3 contains 16 residues. CDR1 is SGDLS and CDR2 is YYNGEE in the germline V gene. V was pared by 3 bases and J by 1 base, with 6 bases of the junction left unmatched. Here the CDR3 DNA reads TGTGCCAGCAGCGCACGGCCTAGCGGGAACACCGGGGAGCTGTTTTTT. This codes for CASSARPSGNTGELFF.

The rearrangement joins TRBV7-9 to TRBJ1-2, with 7 bases matching TRBD1. The CDR3 is 15 amino acids. Losses at the gene ends were 4 bases for V and 3 bases for J; bases not matched to a gene: 8. Germline V gene sequence: CDR1 SEHNR, CDR2 FQNEAQ (reference sequence). CDR3 DNA sequence: TGTGCCAGCAGCTCGGCCCCCGGGACAGACTATGGCTACACCTTC. Translated: CASSSAPGTDYGYTF.

The CDR3 protein is CASSRFRDRGQETQYF. The CDR3 nucleotides read TGCGCCAGCAGCCGCTTCCGGGACAGGGGGCAAGAGACCCAGTACTTC. The V call is TRBV5-1, the J call TRBJ2-5; 11 bases fit TRBD1. The CDR3 runs to 16 residues. Germline CDR1 SGHRS, CDR2 YFSETQ. V was clipped by 4 bases and J by 2 bases; unmatched bases: 7.

The CDR3 DNA follows: TGTGCCAGCAGCGTAGAGGGGGGGCCCGATGGAAACACCATATATTTT. Amino acid sequence: CASSVEGGPDGNTIYF. The J gene is TRBJ1-3, the V gene TRBV9; a weak D match, TRBD1 (6 bases). V lost 0 bases to trimming and J lost 3 bases, with 13 bases between them. The CDR3 is 16 residues long. From germline, CDR1 is SGDLS and CDR2 YYNGEE. Looking up the rest from reference TRBV9 and TRBJ1-3 gives the full variable domain: DSGVTQTPKHLITATGQRVTLRCSPRSGDLSVYWYQQSLDQGLQFLIQYYNGEERAKGNILERFSAQQFPDLHSELNLSSLELGDSALYFCASSVEGGPDGNTIYFGEGSWLTVV.

The chain carries TRBV7-3 and TRBJ2-3; tentative D call: TRBD1 (5 bases). Germline lookup yields CDR1 SGHTA and CDR2 FQGTGA. The CDR3 runs 13 residues. V gave up 5 bases and J gave up 3 bases, with 9 bases separating them. CDR3 nucleotides: TGTGCCAGCAGCCGAAGGGGTACAGATACGCAGTATTTT. This gives the protein CASSRRGTDTQYF.

The chain recombines TRBV11-2 with TRBJ1-5, with D perhaps TRBD1 (5 bases). The CDR3 length is 15 residues. V was clipped by 2 bases and J by 0 bases, with 8 bases between them. Germline V lookup: CDR1 SGHAT, CDR2 FQNNGV. CDR3 residues: CASSLQGHSNQPQHF. The CDR3 nucleotides are TGTGCCAGCAGCTTACAGGGTCATAGCAATCAGCCCCAGCATTTT.

The chain recombines TRBV5-1 with TRBJ2-7, with D maybe TRBD2 (7 bases). The CDR3 consists of 15 residues. Trimming cost V 0 bases and J 3 bases, with 13 bases left between them. Germline-derived CDR1 and CDR2 are SGHRS and YFSETQ. CDR3 region: CASSLVGGGYYEQYF. The CDR3 bases are TGCGCCAGCAGCTTGGTCGGCGGGGGCTACTACGAGCAGTACTTC. Filled out from reference TRBV5-1 and TRBJ2-7, the complete variable domain reads KAGVTQTPRYLIKTRGQQVTLSCSPISGHRSVSWYQQTPGQGLQFLFEYFSETQRNKGNFPGRFSGRQFSNSRSEMNVSTLELGDSALYLCASSLVGGGYYEQYFGPGTRLTVT.

This chain connects TRBV15 to TRBJ2-3; 11 bases are shared with TRBD2. With 5 bases clipped from V and 2 bases from J, the junction kept 3 bases outside the gene matches. CDR1 LNHNV and CDR2 YYDKDF come from the germline V gene (reference sequence). The CDR3 totals 15 residues. CDR3 coding DNA: TGTGCCACCAGCTTAGCGGGGGGGTCCACAGATACGCAGTATTTT. Residues: CATSLAGGSTDTQYF.

The V gene is TRBV3-1 (or the pseudogene TRBV3-2), the J gene TRBJ2-3; 8 bases agree with TRBD2. Germline V gene sequence: CDR1 LGHDT, CDR2 YNNKEL (reference sequence). The length of the CDR3 is 18 residues. The trim removed 5 bases at V and 6 bases at J, leaving 19 bases unmatched. This CDR3 is CASSATRRGATGTDTQYF. The CDR3 DNA is TGTGCCAGCAGCGCCACCCGGCGGGGGGCAACGGGGACGGATACGCAGTATTTT.

This CDR3 is CASSQEGGATMGHNEQFF. The DNA of the CDR3 is TGCGCCAGCAGCCAAGAAGGTGGGGCCACCATGGGGCACAATGAGCAGTTCTTC. This chain connects TRBV4-1 to TRBJ2-1, with D maybe TRBD1 (5 bases). The germline CDR1 and CDR2 sequences are MGHRA and YSYEKL. The germline V and J ends were trimmed by 0 bases and 5 bases, with 20 bases remaining between them. There are 18 residues in the CDR3.

The chain combines TRBV6-4 with TRBJ2-3; the match to TRBD2 covers 7 bases. J lost 5 bases, V lost 6 bases, and 8 bases had no gene match. Germline CDR1 is MRHNA and CDR2 is SNTAGT. This CDR3 has 14 amino acids. The CDR3 protein is CASRGGTRGDTQYF. For the CDR3, the DNA is TGTGCCAGCAGGGGGGGGACCAGAGGAGATACGCAGTATTTT.

The rearrangement uses TRBV6-5 and TRBJ1-6; D unclear. Per germline, CDR1 MNHEY and CDR2 SVGAGI. With 0 bases removed from V and 10 bases from J, the gap between germline ends came to 13 bases. CDR3 length: 15 amino acids. The CDR3 DNA reads TGTGCCAGCAGTTACTCACCTGCGGATGGGTCACCCCTCCACTTT. Encoded protein: CASSYSPADGSPLHF.

The chain carries TRBV30 and TRBJ1-5; D is perhaps TRBD1 (6 bases). The CDR3 contains 15 residues. Trimming removed 0 bases from V and 6 bases from J, with 15 bases in between. Germline assignment: CDR1 GTSNPN and CDR2 SVGIG (reference sequence). The CDR3 DNA sequence: TGTGCCTGGAGTGTACGTGGGGGCGCAGGTCAGCCCCAGCATTTT. Translating it yields CAWSVRGGAGQPQHF.

V gene TRBV7-6 combines with J gene TRBJ1-3; D might be TRBD1 (6 bases). The germline V gene encodes CDR1 SGHVS and CDR2 FNYEAQ. The CDR3 has 15 amino acids. Trimming shortened V by 5 bases and J by 2 bases, and 13 bases separated the two germline ends. This chain's CDR3 is CASSLLAGAGNTIYF. Here the CDR3 DNA reads TGTGCCAGCAGCCTCTTGGCAGGGGCTGGAAACACCATATATTTT.

This clone has only a few counts. The DNA of the CDR3 is TGTGCCAGCAGAAATGAGCCGGACAGGGGGTATGGAAACACCATATATTTT. Its translation is CASRNEPDRGYGNTIYF. This chain connects TRBV21-1 to TRBJ1-3; the table calls TRBD1, which could not be checked here. TRBV21-1 is assigned pseudogene status. CDR3 length: 17 amino acids.

This clone appeared a few times. J is TRBJ2-1 and V is TRBV18; 13 bases are shared with TRBD2. The germline V gene has CDR1 KGHSH and CDR2 LQKENI. CDR3 length equals 17 residues. After removal of 1 base from V and 9 bases from J, the junction contained 9 bases not matched to a gene. CDR3 bases: TGTGCCAGCTCACCACAGCGGACTAGCGGGGGCCCGGGTGAGCAGTTCTTC. This codes for CASSPQRTSGGPGEQFF.

V gene TRBV3-1 (or the pseudogene TRBV3-2) combines with J gene TRBJ1-1, with D unresolved. CDR3 length: 12 residues. From germline, CDR1 is LGHDT and CDR2 YNNKEL (reference sequence). The ends were cut back, 8 bases at V and 0 bases at J, with 7 bases in the middle. This CDR3 reads CASSVLNTEAFF. Here the CDR3 DNA reads TGTGCCAGCTCAGTTTTGAACACTGAAGCTTTCTTT.

V usage is TRBV5-8 and J usage is TRBJ1-2; TRBD1 matches at 7 bases. J was trimmed by 4 bases and V by 0 bases; bases with no gene match: 6. This CDR3 comprises 15 residues. CDR1 SGHTS and CDR2 YDEGEE come from the germline V gene. The CDR3 bases are TGTGCCAGCAGCTTGGGTTACAGGGGCCGCTATGGCTACACCTTC. This encodes CASSLGYRGRYGYTF.

This chain joins TRBV5-1 and TRBJ1-3, with 7 nucleotides matching TRBD1. The CDR3 has 14 amino acids. CDR1 and CDR2 from the germline V gene are SGHRS and YFSETQ. Trimming cost V 4 bases and J 7 bases; bases outside gene matches: 8. DNA of the CDR3: TGCGCCAGCAGCGCGACAGGGACGGGGAACACCATATATTTT. Translated, it gives CASSATGTGNTIYF.

The gene calls are TRBV7-9 and TRBJ2-3; TRBD2 matches 10 bases. V shed 5 bases, J shed 2 bases, and the junction held 7 bases outside the gene matches. Germline CDR1 and CDR2: SEHNR and FQNEAQ (reference sequence). This CDR3 region has 16 residues. The CDR3 here is CASSEASGGPTDTQYF. In DNA form, the CDR3 reads TGTGCCAGCAGCGAAGCTAGCGGGGGCCCCACAGATACGCAGTATTTT.

V is TRBV18 and J is TRBJ1-3; possibly TRBD1 for D (5 bases). The CDR3 is 13 residues long. V dropped 5 bases and J dropped 3 bases, with 8 bases sitting between them. Germline-derived CDR1 and CDR2 are KGHSH and LQKENI. The CDR3 DNA reads as TGTGCCAGCTCAACGGGGGTTGGAAACACCATATATTTT. Translated, it gives CASSTGVGNTIYF.

J is TRBJ1-1 and V is TRBV10-3; D is unresolved. Per germline, CDR1 ENHRY and CDR2 SYGVKD. Trimming took 3 bases from V and 0 from J, leaving 14 bases between them. The CDR3 contains 16 residues. The CDR3 nucleotides read TGTGCCATCAGTGATAAGGGAGGGAGGATGAACACTGAAGCTTTCTTT. It specifies CAISDKGGRMNTEAFF.

The gene calls are TRBV6-2 or TRBV6-3 and TRBJ2-3; TRBD2 aligns across 9 bases. The J segment lost 2 bases and the V segment lost 2 bases, leaving 8 bases of the junction unmatched. The CDR3 consists of 17 residues. The V gene's germline CDR1 is MNHEY and CDR2 SVGEGT. CDR3 sequence: CASSYNRLAGHTDTQYF. The CDR3 DNA sequence: TGTGCCAGCAGTTACAACCGCCTAGCGGGGCACACAGATACGCAGTATTTT.